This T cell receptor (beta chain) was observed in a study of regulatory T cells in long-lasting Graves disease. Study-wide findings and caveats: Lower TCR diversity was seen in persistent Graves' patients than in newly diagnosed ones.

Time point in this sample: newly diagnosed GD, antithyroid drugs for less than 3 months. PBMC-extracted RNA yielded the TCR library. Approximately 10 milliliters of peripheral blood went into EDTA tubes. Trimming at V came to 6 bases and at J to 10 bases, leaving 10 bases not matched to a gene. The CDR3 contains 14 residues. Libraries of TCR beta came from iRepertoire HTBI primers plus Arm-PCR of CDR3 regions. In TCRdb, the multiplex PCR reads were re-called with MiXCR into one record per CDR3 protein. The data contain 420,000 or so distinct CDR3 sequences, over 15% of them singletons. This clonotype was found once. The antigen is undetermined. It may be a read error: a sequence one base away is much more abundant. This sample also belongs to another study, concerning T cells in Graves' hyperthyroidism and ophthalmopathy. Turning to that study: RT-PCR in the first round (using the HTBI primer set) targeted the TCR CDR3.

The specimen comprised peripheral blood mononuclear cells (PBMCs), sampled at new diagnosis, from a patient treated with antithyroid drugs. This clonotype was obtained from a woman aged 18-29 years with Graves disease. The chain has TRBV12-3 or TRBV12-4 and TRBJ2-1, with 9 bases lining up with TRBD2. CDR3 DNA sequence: TGTGCCAGCAGACGGACTAGCGACTCCTACGAGCAGTTCTTC. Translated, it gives CASRRTSDSYEQFF.